Listed below are T cell receptor beta chains from one sample, sequenced in a study of CD8+ T cells in alopecia areata. This table comes from immunoSEQ multiplex PCR, and its TCRdb copy is limited to in-frame clones, with some not included. The table lists approximately 140,000 clones, about 86% of them singletons. The specimen comprised CD8+ T cells sorted from blood, sampled at week 4, from a patient treated with tofacitinib. These receptors all stem from a human donor with alopecia areata. CDR3s include the opening cysteine and the closing phenylalanine or tryptophan. The D gene is left open where the match is weak. Expanded clones are given a class, and other clones once, few, many or no size at all.

. . TRBJ2-7 TRBV5-1 TGCGCCAGCAGCCTAGAGACCGCCTACGAGCAGTACTTC CASSLETAYEQYF
. . TRBJ1-2 TRBV5-6 TGTGCCAGCAGCTTAAACATGGGGCCCAACTATGGCTACACCTTC CASSLNMGPNYGYTF
. . TRBJ2-1 TRBV7-8 TGTGCCAGCAGCTTAGAAGTTGGCCAGGGCTACAATGAGCAGTTCTTC CASSLEVGQGYNEQFF
. . TRBJ1-1 TRBV7-9 TGTGCCAGCAGCTTAGATGCAGGGTTCACTGAAGCTTTCTTT CASSLDAGFTEAFF
. . TRBJ2-7 TRBV5-1 TGCGCCAGCAGCGGGGGATACGAGCAGTACTTC CASSGGYEQYF
. . TRBJ2-3 TRBV11-2 TGTGCCAGCAGCTTAGGTCCGAATACGCAGTATTTT CASSLGPNTQYF
. . TRBJ2-2 TRBV11-2 TGTGCCAGCAGCCTACAAACCGGGGAGCTGTTTTTT CASSLQTGELFF
. . TRBJ1-3 TRBV9 TGTGCCAGCAGCGTAACGGATAAGAATGGAAACACCATATATTTT CASSVTDKNGNTIYF
few TRBD2 TRBJ2-3 TRBV29-1 TGCAGCGTTGAAGTGAGCGGGGGGGCAACAGATACGCAGTATTTT CSVEVSGGATDTQYF
. . TRBJ2-6 TRBV9 TGTGCCAGCAGCGTACCACTACAGGGCCCCGGGGCCAACGTCCTGACTTTC CASSVPLQGPGANVLTF
few TRBD2 TRBJ2-1 TRBV29-1 TGCAGCGTTGAAGGACTAGCGCCTACCTCCTACAATGAGCAGTTCTTC CSVEGLAPTSYNEQFF
. . TRBJ2-1 TRBV27 TGTGCCAGCAGTCTAAGCACAGGGTCCCATAATGAGCAGTTCTTC CASSLSTGSHNEQFF
. . TRBJ2-7 TRBV4-2 TGTGCCAGCAGCCCTGGCAGGGGGGGACGCGAGCAGTACTTC CASSPGRGGREQYF
. . TRBJ2-5 TRBV7-9 TGTGCCAGCAGCGCCCAAGAGACCCAGTACTTC CASSAQETQYF
once . TRBJ1-2 TRBV30 TGTGCCTGGAGTGTTAAGTTTATCGATGGCTACACCTTC CAWSVKFIDGYTF
. . TRBJ2-7 TRBV7-2 TGTGCCAGCAGCCTCAGGGGCGGCGACGAGCAGTACTTC CASSLRGGDEQYF
few TRBD2 TRBJ2-3 TRBV9 TGTGCCAGCAGCGTAGAAACTAGCGGGGGAGATACGCAGTATTTT CASSVETSGGDTQYF
. . TRBJ1-1 TRBV5-4 TGTGCCAGCAGAATGACAGCGAACACTGAAGCTTTCTTT CASRMTANTEAFF
. TRBD2 TRBJ2-1 TRBV15 TGTGCCACCAGCCGCGGACTAGCGGGGGGGCCTTACAATGAGCAGTTCTTC CATSRGLAGGPYNEQFF
. . TRBJ2-1 TRBV5-1 TGCGCCAGCAGCTTGGGTACCTCTCGGGACTACAATGAGCAGTTCTTC CASSLGTSRDYNEQFF